This T cell receptor (beta chain) was recorded in a study of T cells in localized non-small cell lung cancer (dated by TCRdb to about 2020). Broadly, across the study: The study examined T cell repertoires in a few hundred patients with early-stage NSCLC and compared tumors with uninvolved tumor-adjacent lungs. A mean age of around 69 years was recorded for the NSCLC patients, of whom more than 120 were male and about a hundred were female. All 240 or so NSCLC patients in the cohort were treatment-naive and had localized lung tumors that were resected.

The germline V end is reduced by 5 bases and the J end by 5 bases; junction bases left unmatched: 6. The CDR3 covers 14 residues, taking in both the cysteine and the phenylalanine. Only the CDR3 DNA stays, 42 bases, in frame from base 1. The germline V gene provides CDR1 SGHAT and CDR2 FQNNGV. Paper-wide results and their limitations: Uninvolved tumor-adjacent lung showed the highest T cell clonality, higher than tumor, which suggests more focused antigenic responses in the uninvolved tumor-adjacent lung. Multi-region tumor sequencing was not performed, so intratumor heterogeneity could not be excluded. Of the top 100 tumor clones, a median of 57 were detected in paired uninvolved adjacent lung; under 35 were also among that lung's top 100. Higher blood T cell density associated with longer overall survival, while higher adjacent-lung clonality associated with shorter survival. Because of the exploratory design, TCR variables were selected using unadjusted p-values without false-discovery rate correction.

Comment on this clone: It has no known antigen specificity. No much larger clone is present one base from it, and per-base qualities are unavailable.

TCR beta CDR3 regions were sequenced from DNA using the immunoSEQ Assay. From the authors' description of their analysis: T cell density was computed as TCR beta template counts normalized to usable DNA estimated by amplifying housekeeping genes. Richness was estimated using the preseqR package, with extrapolation to 400,000 templates for PBMC samples and to 120,000 templates for tissue samples. Clonality was taken to be one minus Pielou's evenness. Tissue-enriched TCRs were identified by differential abundance testing using productive amino-acid clonotypes, minimum total count 5 and alpha 0.1. The Jaccard Index and the Morisita Overlap Index were used to measure how much the repertoires overlapped between compartments. GLIPH grouped TCR beta CDR3s together with public tetramer-defined viral CDR3s, and a viral motif had to include at least three viral sequences and show V-gene enrichment. The table was pulled from immuneACCESS by TCRdb, which kept in-frame rearrangements only. Such tables lose some clones; where checked, under half of the loss comes from unresolved V genes, and the rest has no known cause. V and J calls plus clone size are reproduced from that table; the DNA served to infer D and trimming. This sample holds under 25,000 clones; just over 90% were observed only once. Jointly, the top ten make up about 4% of the sample.

At diagnosis, peripheral blood, uninvolved tumor-adjacent lung and tumor were collected and stored as a combination of fresh-frozen and FFPE material. Blood samples were analyzed as peripheral blood mononuclear cells for TCR repertoire profiling. This TCR was recovered from an older male donor with stage I squamous cell lung carcinoma. Sequencing used peripheral blood, obtained before any cancer treatment. The sequence is built from TRBV11-2 and TRBJ1-1, and TRBD1 aligns with 9 junction nucleotides. CDR3 sequence: CASSRTGEGTEAFF. DNA sequence: TGTGCCAGCAGCCGGACAGGGGAGGGAACTGAAGCTTTCTTT.